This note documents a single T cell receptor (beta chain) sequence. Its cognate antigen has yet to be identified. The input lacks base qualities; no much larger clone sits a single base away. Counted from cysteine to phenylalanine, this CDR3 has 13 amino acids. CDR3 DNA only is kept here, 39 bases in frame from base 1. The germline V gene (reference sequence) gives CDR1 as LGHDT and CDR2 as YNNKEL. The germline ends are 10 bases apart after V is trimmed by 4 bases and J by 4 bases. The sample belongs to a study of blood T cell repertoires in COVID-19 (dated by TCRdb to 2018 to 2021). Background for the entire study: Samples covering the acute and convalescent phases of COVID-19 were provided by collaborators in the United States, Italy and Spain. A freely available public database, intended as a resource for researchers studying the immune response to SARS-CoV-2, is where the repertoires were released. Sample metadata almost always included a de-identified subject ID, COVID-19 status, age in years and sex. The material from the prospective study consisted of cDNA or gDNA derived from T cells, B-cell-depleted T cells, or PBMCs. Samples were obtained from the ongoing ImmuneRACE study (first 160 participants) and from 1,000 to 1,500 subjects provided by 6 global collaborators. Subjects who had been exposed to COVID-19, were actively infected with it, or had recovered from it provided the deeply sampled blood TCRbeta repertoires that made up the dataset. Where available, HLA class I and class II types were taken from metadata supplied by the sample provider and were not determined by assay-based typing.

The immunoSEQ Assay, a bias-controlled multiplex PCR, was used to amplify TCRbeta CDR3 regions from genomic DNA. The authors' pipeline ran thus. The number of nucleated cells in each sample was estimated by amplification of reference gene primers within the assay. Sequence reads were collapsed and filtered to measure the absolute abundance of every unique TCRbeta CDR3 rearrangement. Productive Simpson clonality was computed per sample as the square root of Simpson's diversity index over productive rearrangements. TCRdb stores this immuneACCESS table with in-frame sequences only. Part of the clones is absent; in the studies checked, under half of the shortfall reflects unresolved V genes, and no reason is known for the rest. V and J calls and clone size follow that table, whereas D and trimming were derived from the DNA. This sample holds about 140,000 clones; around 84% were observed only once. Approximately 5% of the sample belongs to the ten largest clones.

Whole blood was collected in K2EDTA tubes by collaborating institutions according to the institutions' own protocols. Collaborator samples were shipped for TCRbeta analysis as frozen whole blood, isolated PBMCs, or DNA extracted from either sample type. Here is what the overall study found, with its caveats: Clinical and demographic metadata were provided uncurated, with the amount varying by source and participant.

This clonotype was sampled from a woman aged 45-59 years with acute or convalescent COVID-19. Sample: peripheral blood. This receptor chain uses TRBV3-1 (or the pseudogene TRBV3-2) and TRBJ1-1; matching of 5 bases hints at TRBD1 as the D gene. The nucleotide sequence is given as TGTGCCAGCAGCCGGGAGGGGAGCACTGAAGCTTTCTTT. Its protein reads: CASSREGSTEAFF.